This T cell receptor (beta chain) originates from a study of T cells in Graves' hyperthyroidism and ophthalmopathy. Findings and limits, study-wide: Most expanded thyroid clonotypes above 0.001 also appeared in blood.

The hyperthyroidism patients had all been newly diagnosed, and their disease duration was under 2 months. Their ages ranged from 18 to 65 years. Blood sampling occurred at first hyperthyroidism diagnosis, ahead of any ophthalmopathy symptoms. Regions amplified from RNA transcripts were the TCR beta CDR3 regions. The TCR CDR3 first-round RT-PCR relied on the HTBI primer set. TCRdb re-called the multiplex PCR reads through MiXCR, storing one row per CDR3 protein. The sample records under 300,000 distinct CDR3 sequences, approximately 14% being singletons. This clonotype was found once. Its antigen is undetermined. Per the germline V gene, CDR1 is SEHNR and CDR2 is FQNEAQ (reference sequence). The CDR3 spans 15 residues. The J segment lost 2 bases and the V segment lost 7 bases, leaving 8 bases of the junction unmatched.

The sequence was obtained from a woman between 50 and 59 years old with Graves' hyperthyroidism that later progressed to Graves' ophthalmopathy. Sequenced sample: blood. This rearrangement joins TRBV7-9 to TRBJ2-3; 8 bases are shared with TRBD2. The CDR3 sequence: CASTNGLASTDTQYF. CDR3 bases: TGTGCCAGCACCAACGGACTAGCATCCACAGATACGCAGTATTTT.